This entry features one TCR beta chain sequence. CDR1 SEHNR and CDR2 FQNEAQ come from the germline V gene (reference sequence). This CDR3 has 16 residues. Trimming removed 3 bases from V and 6 bases from J; junction bases left unmatched: 10. In the original workflow: The authors estimated nucleated cell counts from reference gene primer amplification. Profiled with immunoSEQ multiplex PCR; TCRdb holds only in-frame clones, not every one. V and J calls plus clone size are reproduced from that table; the DNA served to infer D and trimming. The sample lists under 70,000 clones, 88% occurring once. The sample is drawn from a study of blood T cell repertoires in COVID-19. Study background: T cells, B-cell-depleted T cells, or PBMCs provided the cDNA or gDNA that served as material.

Specimen: PBMCs or T cells enriched from blood (not recorded which). This TCR derives from a woman in her forties who had recovered from COVID-19. The chain combines TRBV7-9 with TRBJ1-2, with 10 bases lining up with TRBD1. CDR3 DNA: TGTGCCAGCAGCTTGGTGGAGACAGGGGGCTTGAATGGCTACACCTTC. Translated, it gives CASSLVETGGLNGYTF.